This is a list of T cell receptor beta chains from one sample in a study of control samples from healthy donors and cancer patients. TCRdb keeps only in-frame clones here, not all; method: immunoSEQ multiplex PCR. Found here are 350,000 to 450,000 clones, around nine tenths of them singletons; the top ten hold 5% to 7%. The source material was PBMCs. These receptors all come from a man aged 40-49 years with head and neck cancer. Each CDR3 is given with its conserved first and last residue. Fields, in order: clone size, D gene, J gene, V gene, CDR3 protein, CDR3 DNA. A D gene is named only where the DNA matches it firmly. Size is omitted from some rows. Given values are once, few, many or a class for expanded clones.

abundance: .
d_gene: TRBD2
j_gene: TRBJ2-1
v_gene: TRBV19
CDR3aa: CASSLAGGSYNEQFF
CDR3nt: TGTGCCAGTAGTCTAGCGGGTGGATCCTACAATGAGCAGTTCTTC

abundance: .
d_gene: .
j_gene: TRBJ2-5
v_gene: TRBV5-1
CDR3aa: CASSHGETQYF
CDR3nt: TGCGCCAGCAGTCATGGGGAGACCCAGTACTTC

abundance: .
d_gene: .
j_gene: TRBJ2-3
v_gene: TRBV27
CDR3aa: CASSFGFFSTDTQYF
CDR3nt: TGTGCCAGCAGTTTTGGCTTCTTTAGCACAGATACGCAGTATTTT

abundance: many
d_gene: TRBD2
j_gene: TRBJ2-7
v_gene: TRBV27
CDR3aa: CASSFTGGALYEQYF
CDR3nt: TGTGCCAGCAGTTTCACGGGAGGGGCCCTCTACGAGCAGTACTTC

abundance: few
d_gene: TRBD2
j_gene: TRBJ2-1
v_gene: TRBV14
CDR3aa: CASSHFQPSGSYNEQFF
CDR3nt: TGTGCCAGCAGCCATTTCCAGCCTAGCGGGAGTTACAATGAGCAGTTCTTC

abundance: .
d_gene: TRBD1
j_gene: TRBJ2-5
v_gene: TRBV28
CDR3aa: CASSTHRDRGRETQYF
CDR3nt: TGTGCCAGCAGTACCCACCGGGACAGGGGGCGAGAGACCCAGTACTTC

abundance: .
d_gene: TRBD1
j_gene: TRBJ2-2
v_gene: TRBV7-6
CDR3aa: CASQGIRGLTGELFF
CDR3nt: TGTGCCAGCCAAGGAATCAGGGGGCTCACCGGGGAGCTGTTTTTT

abundance: once
d_gene: .
j_gene: TRBJ2-2
v_gene: TRBV5-1
CDR3aa: CASSKSLEGFAGELFF
CDR3nt: TGCGCCAGCAGCAAGAGTCTAGAGGGTTTCGCCGGGGAGCTGTTTTTT

abundance: .
d_gene: .
j_gene: TRBJ1-1
v_gene: TRBV11-3
CDR3aa: CASSLLRNTEAFF
CDR3nt: TGTGCCAGCAGCTTATTGAGGAACACTGAAGCTTTCTTT

abundance: .
d_gene: TRBD1
j_gene: TRBJ2-1
v_gene: TRBV9
CDR3aa: CASSARDRDYNEQFF
CDR3nt: TGTGCCAGCAGCGCCCGGGACAGGGACTACAATGAGCAGTTCTTC

abundance: .
d_gene: TRBD2
j_gene: TRBJ2-3
v_gene: TRBV4-1
CDR3aa: CASSQEWLAGPDTQYF
CDR3nt: TGCGCCAGCAGCCAAGAATGGCTAGCGGGACCAGATACGCAGTATTTT

abundance: .
d_gene: .
j_gene: TRBJ2-6
v_gene: TRBV28
CDR3aa: CASSLLTSGANVLTF
CDR3nt: TGTGCCAGCAGTTTATTGACTTCTGGGGCCAACGTCCTGACTTTC

abundance: .
d_gene: TRBD2
j_gene: TRBJ2-1
v_gene: TRBV7-2
CDR3aa: CASSPSGDPINEQFF
CDR3nt: TGTGCCAGCAGCCCTAGCGGGGACCCCATCAATGAGCAGTTCTTC

abundance: .
d_gene: TRBD1
j_gene: TRBJ1-4
v_gene: TRBV6-5
CDR3aa: CASSYPLTGRGEKLFF
CDR3nt: TGTGCCAGCAGTTACCCACTGACAGGGAGGGGTGAAAAACTGTTTTTT

abundance: .
d_gene: .
j_gene: TRBJ1-2
v_gene: TRBV30
CDR3aa: CAWSVRLDGYTF
CDR3nt: TGTGCCTGGAGTGTAAGGTTAGATGGCTACACCTTC

abundance: .
d_gene: .
j_gene: TRBJ2-6
v_gene: TRBV2
CDR3aa: CASSEFGAADSSGANVLTF
CDR3nt: TGTGCCAGCAGTGAATTCGGGGCCGCCGATAGCTCTGGGGCCAACGTCCTGACTTTC

abundance: .
d_gene: .
j_gene: TRBJ2-1
v_gene: TRBV9
CDR3aa: CASSVELNEQFF
CDR3nt: TGTGCCAGCAGCGTAGAGCTCAATGAGCAGTTCTTC

abundance: .
d_gene: .
j_gene: TRBJ2-3
v_gene: TRBV4-1
CDR3aa: CASSQDTAGSTDTQYF
CDR3nt: TGCGCCAGCAGCCAAGATACTGCGGGCAGCACAGATACGCAGTATTTT

abundance: .
d_gene: .
j_gene: TRBJ1-1
v_gene: TRBV6-5
CDR3aa: CASTHGVEAFF
CDR3nt: TGTGCCAGCACCCACGGGGTTGAAGCTTTCTTT

abundance: .
d_gene: .
j_gene: TRBJ2-7
v_gene: TRBV28
CDR3aa: CASRADSAVSYEQYF
CDR3nt: TGTGCCAGCAGGGCGGACAGTGCAGTATCCTACGAGCAGTACTTC

abundance: .
d_gene: .
j_gene: TRBJ1-5
v_gene: TRBV4-1
CDR3aa: CASSQEGQPQHF
CDR3nt: TGCGCCAGCAGCCAAGAAGGGCAGCCCCAGCATTTT

abundance: .
d_gene: .
j_gene: TRBJ1-2
v_gene: TRBV12-5
CDR3aa: CASGLGRLGQEEAYGYTF
CDR3nt: TGTGCTAGTGGTTTGGGACGCCTCGGGCAGGAGGAGGCCTATGGCTACACCTTC

abundance: .
d_gene: .
j_gene: TRBJ1-1
v_gene: TRBV5-1
CDR3aa: CASRREAREDTEAFF
CDR3nt: TGCGCCAGCAGGCGAGAGGCAAGGGAAGACACTGAAGCTTTCTTT

abundance: .
d_gene: TRBD2
j_gene: TRBJ2-1
v_gene: TRBV2
CDR3aa: CASSPRGGTQFF
CDR3nt: TGTGCCAGCAGCCCTCGGGGGGGCACACAGTTCTTC

abundance: .
d_gene: .
j_gene: TRBJ1-1
v_gene: TRBV18
CDR3aa: CASSPAGMDTEAFF
CDR3nt: TGTGCCAGCTCACCAGCAGGGATGGACACTGAAGCTTTCTTT

abundance: .
d_gene: TRBD2
j_gene: TRBJ2-7
v_gene: TRBV5-1
CDR3aa: CASSPRTSGSSYEQYF
CDR3nt: TGCGCCAGCAGCCCACGGACTAGCGGGAGTAGTTACGAGCAGTACTTC

abundance: .
d_gene: .
j_gene: TRBJ1-4
v_gene: TRBV20-1
CDR3aa: CSAGHRVGF
CDR3nt: TGCAGTGCTGGGCACCGAGTTGGTTTT

abundance: .
d_gene: TRBD1
j_gene: TRBJ2-7
v_gene: TRBV27
CDR3aa: CASIGTETYEQYF
CDR3nt: TGTGCCAGCATCGGGACAGAGACCTACGAGCAGTACTTC

abundance: .
d_gene: .
j_gene: TRBJ2-5
v_gene: TRBV18
CDR3aa: CASSPLGLTQETQYF
CDR3nt: TGTGCCAGCTCACCTTTGGGACTCACACAGGAGACCCAGTACTTC

abundance: .
d_gene: .
j_gene: TRBJ1-1
v_gene: TRBV4-2
CDR3aa: CASSQVRGTEAFF
CDR3nt: TGTGCCAGCAGCCAAGTGCGAGGCACTGAAGCTTTCTTT

abundance: once
d_gene: TRBD1
j_gene: TRBJ1-6
v_gene: TRBV27
CDR3aa: CASSFRTGGVDNSPLHF
CDR3nt: TGTGCCAGCAGTTTTCGGACAGGGGGTGTCGATAATTCACCCCTCCACTTT

abundance: .
d_gene: TRBD1
j_gene: TRBJ1-3
v_gene: TRBV5-5
CDR3aa: CASSLGTGFSGGNTIYF
CDR3nt: TGTGCCAGCAGCTTAGGGACAGGGTTCTCTGGCGGAAACACCATATATTTT

abundance: once
d_gene: .
j_gene: TRBJ1-5
v_gene: TRBV2
CDR3aa: CASSVGIYNQPQHF
CDR3nt: TGTGCCAGCAGCGTCGGGATCTACAATCAGCCCCAGCATTTT

abundance: .
d_gene: .
j_gene: TRBJ2-3
v_gene: TRBV5-4
CDR3aa: CASSIGSSGTDTQYF
CDR3nt: TGTGCCAGCAGCATTGGATCCAGCGGCACAGATACGCAGTATTTT

abundance: .
d_gene: .
j_gene: TRBJ1-1
v_gene: TRBV7-2
CDR3aa: CASSLQGRTEAFF
CDR3nt: TGTGCCAGCAGCTTACAGGGTCGAACTGAAGCTTTCTTT

abundance: .
d_gene: .
j_gene: TRBJ2-4
v_gene: TRBV21-1
CDR3aa: CASSKEGLAGPHIQYF
CDR3nt: TGTGCCAGCAGCAAAGAGGGACTAGCGGGACCGCACATTCAGTACTTC

abundance: .
d_gene: TRBD1
j_gene: TRBJ2-5
v_gene: TRBV30
CDR3aa: CAWSTGPGQGGETQYF
CDR3nt: TGTGCCTGGAGTACTGGACCCGGACAGGGAGGAGAGACCCAGTACTTC

abundance: .
d_gene: TRBD1
j_gene: TRBJ1-3
v_gene: TRBV28
CDR3aa: CASSRPGQIDGNTIYF
CDR3nt: TGTGCCAGCAGCCGACCGGGACAGATAGATGGAAACACCATATATTTT

abundance: .
d_gene: TRBD2
j_gene: TRBJ2-1
v_gene: TRBV27
CDR3aa: CASSSASGYNEQFF
CDR3nt: TGTGCCAGCAGTTCGGCTAGCGGCTACAATGAGCAGTTCTTC

abundance: once
d_gene: .
j_gene: TRBJ2-3
v_gene: TRBV11-3
CDR3aa: CASSVGRRGTDTQYF
CDR3nt: TGTGCCAGCAGCGTTGGGAGAAGGGGCACAGATACGCAGTATTTT

abundance: .
d_gene: .
j_gene: TRBJ2-3
v_gene: TRBV25-1
CDR3aa: CASSDGSGRSMPPDTQYF
CDR3nt: TGTGCCAGCAGTGATGGGTCAGGGCGTAGCATGCCCCCAGATACGCAGTATTTT

abundance: .
d_gene: .
j_gene: TRBJ1-1
v_gene: TRBV19
CDR3aa: CASTARTNTEAFF
CDR3nt: TGTGCCAGTACAGCGCGTACGAACACTGAAGCTTTCTTT

abundance: once
d_gene: .
j_gene: TRBJ2-7
v_gene: TRBV6-1
CDR3aa: CASSEKGRGGEQYF
CDR3nt: TGTGCCAGCAGTGAGAAGGGCCGCGGAGGCGAGCAGTACTTC

abundance: .
d_gene: .
j_gene: TRBJ2-3
v_gene: TRBV4-2
CDR3aa: CASSPAGGQGTDTQYF
CDR3nt: TGTGCCAGCAGCCCTGCTGGGGGGCAAGGCACAGATACGCAGTATTTT